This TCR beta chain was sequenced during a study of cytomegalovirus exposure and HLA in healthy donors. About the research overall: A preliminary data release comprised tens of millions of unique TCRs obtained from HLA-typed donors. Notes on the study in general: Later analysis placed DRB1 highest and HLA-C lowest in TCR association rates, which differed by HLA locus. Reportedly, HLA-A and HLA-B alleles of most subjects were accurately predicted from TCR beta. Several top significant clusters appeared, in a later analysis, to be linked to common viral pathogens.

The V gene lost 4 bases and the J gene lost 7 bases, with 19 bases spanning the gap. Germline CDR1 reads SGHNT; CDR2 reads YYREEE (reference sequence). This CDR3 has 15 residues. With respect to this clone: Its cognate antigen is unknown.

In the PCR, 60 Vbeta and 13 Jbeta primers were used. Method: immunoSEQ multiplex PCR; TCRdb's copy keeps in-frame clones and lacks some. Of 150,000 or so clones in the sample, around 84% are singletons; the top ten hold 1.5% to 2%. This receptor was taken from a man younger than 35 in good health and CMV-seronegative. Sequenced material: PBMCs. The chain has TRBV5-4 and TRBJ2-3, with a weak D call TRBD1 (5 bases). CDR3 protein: CASSQGLRKGYTQYF. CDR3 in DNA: TGTGCCAGCAGCCAGGGCCTCAGAAAGGGTTATACGCAGTATTTT. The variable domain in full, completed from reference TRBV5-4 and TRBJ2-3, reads ETGVTQSPTHLIKTRGQQVTLRCSSQSGHNTVSWYQQALGQGPQFIFQYYREEENGRGNFPPRFSGLQFPNYSSELNVNALELDDSALYLCASSQGLRKGYTQYFGPGTRLTVL.